This T cell receptor beta chain was sequenced for a study of cytomegalovirus exposure and HLA in healthy donors. For the study at large: Genotyping of roughly 400 donors showed that around 85% belonged to the Caucasian-associated ancestry cluster. Study-wide findings and caveats: Among CMV-associated TCR beta chains, most appeared HLA-restricted in a later analysis.

As regards this clone: Its antigen is currently unknown.

With 5 bases clipped from V and 2 bases from J, the junction kept 0 bases outside the gene matches. Germline V gene data show CDR1 as GTSNPN and CDR2 as SVGIG (reference sequence). The CDR3 contains 12 residues. Both 60 Vbeta primers and 13 Jbeta primers went into the PCR. The protocol was immunoSEQ multiplex PCR, while the TCRdb copy is restricted to in-frame clones and leaves out a portion. The data show a few hundred thousand clones, with 85% to 95% seen just once and approximately 1.5% held by the top ten. Sequencing was done on a sample of PBMCs. The rearrangement uses TRBV30 and TRBJ1-2; 9 bases match TRBD1. This TCR came from a girl aged 2 to 9 in good health and CMV-seronegative. As DNA, the CDR3 is TGTGCCTGGGGACAGGGGAACTATGGCTACACCTTC. As protein: CAWGQGNYGYTF.